The T cell receptor (beta chain) described here comes from a study of T cells after yellow fever vaccination. In the study overall: Low-cell-number fractions underwent preparation using SMART-Seq v4 Ultra Low Input.

The germline CDR1 and CDR2 sequences are LGHDT and YNNKEL (reference sequence). The CDR3 totals 15 residues. Trimming took 1 base from V and 8 from J, leaving 12 bases between them. UMIs were added to TCR cDNA along with a universal primer site when it was made by 5'RACE template switching. TCRdb analysed the 5' RACE reads with MiXCR anew, one entry per CDR3 protein. The table shows around 320,000 distinct CDR3 sequences, with over 8.5% occurring only once. The sample holds a few counts of this clonotype. The chain uses TRBV3-1 and TRBJ1-6; the D gene is possibly TRBD1 (6 bases). The material sequenced was CD4+ T cells sorted from PBMCs, taken 45 days after the yellow fever booster vaccination. The TCR sequence derives from a man younger than 30 who received the YFV17D yellow fever vaccine. CDR3: CASSQVRGAYSPLHF. CDR3 bases: TGTGCCAGCAGCCAAGTACGGGGGGCCTATTCACCCCTCCACTTT.